One sample yielded the 9 T cell receptor beta chains listed below, sequenced in a study of shared clonotypes between healthy human individuals. The data were produced by immunoSEQ multiplex PCR, yet TCRdb's version contains in-frame clones alone and is incomplete. The data contain some 1 million clones, about 76% of them singletons. The source material was memory CD4+ T cells sorted from blood. Documented subset: CD45RA-negative fraction. Receptor source: a man aged 18 to 35 in good health.

Comments on this clone: A much larger clonotype is one base distant, so this may be a read error. Additional DNA sequences in this sample encode the identical CDR3. The rearrangement uses TRBV5-6 and TRBJ2-2; D ambiguous. The CDR3 loop spans 13 amino acids. The germline CDR1 and CDR2 sequences are SGHDT and YYEEEE. Trimming shortened V by 0 bases and J by 2 bases, and 2 bases separated the two germline ends. In DNA, the CDR3 is TGTGCCAGCAGCTTGGTCAACACCGGGGAGCTGTTTTTT. This translates into CASSLVNTGELFF.

The chain combines TRBV2 with TRBJ2-3; D remains unclear. The CDR3 consists of 11 residues. Looked up from germline, CDR1 is SNHLY and CDR2 is FYNNEI. V lost 7 bases to trimming and J lost 5 bases, with 7 bases between them. The CDR3 spells CASTRGDTQYF. The DNA of the CDR3 is TGTGCCAGCACTAGAGGAGATACGCAGTATTTT.

This clone is a singleton in its sample. The chain combines TRBV4-3 with TRBJ2-7, with TRBD2 matching over 7 bases. Germline V CDR1 and CDR2: LGHNA, YSLEER. The V gene end was trimmed by 4 bases and the J gene end by 2 bases; junction bases not matched to a gene: 5. This CDR3 is 14 amino acids long. CDR3: CASSLQGGPYEQYF. In nucleotides, the CDR3 is TGCGCCAGCAGCCTCCAGGGAGGGCCCTACGAGCAGTACTTC.

The chain couples TRBV19 to TRBJ1-2; maybe TRBD1 (5 bases). The germline V and J ends were trimmed by 3 bases and 3 bases, with 14 bases remaining between them. In germline, CDR1 is LNHDA, CDR2 SQIVND (reference sequence). The CDR3 consists of 15 residues. CDR3 in amino acids: CASSMGAGIYYGYTF. DNA for the CDR3: TGTGCCAGTAGTATGGGTGCAGGGATTTACTATGGCTACACCTTC. The full variable domain, in which reference TRBV19 and TRBJ1-2 provide the parts outside the CDR3, is DGGITQSPKYLFRKEGQNVTLSCEQNLNHDAMYWYRQDPGQGLRLIYYSQIVNDFQKGDIAEGYSVSREKKESFPLTVTSAQKNPTAFYLCASSMGAGIYYGYTFGSGTRLTVV.

The chain links TRBV28 to TRBJ2-1, with D unresolved. The length of the CDR3 is 13 residues. Looked up from germline, CDR1 is MDHEN and CDR2 is SYDVKM. The ends were cut back, 3 bases at V and 4 bases at J, with 7 bases in the middle. The CDR3 protein is CASSLNGYNEQFF. The CDR3 nucleotides are TGTGCCAGCAGTTTGAACGGTTACAATGAGCAGTTCTTC.

There are a few counts of this clone. This chain joins TRBV6-1 and TRBJ1-4; no clear D. The CDR3 runs 14 residues. V lost 3 bases, J lost 4 bases, and 9 bases lay in between. Germline values: CDR1 MNHNS, CDR2 SASEGT. CDR3 coding DNA: TGTGCCAGCAGTGAGCAGTACGTTAATGAAAAACTGTTTTTT. Its translation is CASSEQYVNEKLFF.

V usage is TRBV5-4 and J usage is TRBJ2-7, with D unresolved. Trimming left V 4 bases short and J 6 bases short, with 14 bases between. Germline CDR1 reads SGHNT; CDR2 reads YYREEE (reference sequence). CDR3 length: 13 residues. The CDR3 region has the DNA TGTGCCAGCAGCACCCTGATCGCAGCCGAGCAGTACTTC. Its translation is CASSTLIAAEQYF.

In its sample, this clone was seen a few times. The rearrangement uses TRBV27 and TRBJ2-3, with 8 bases matching TRBD2. CDR1 is MNHEY, CDR2 SMNVEV, per germline (reference sequence). The CDR3 is made up of 17 amino acids. The V and J ends lost 1 base and 2 bases, in that order; junction bases with no gene match: 8. The CDR3 protein is CASSLYGRAAPTDTQYF. CDR3 in DNA: TGTGCCAGCAGTTTATACGGGAGGGCCGCACCCACAGATACGCAGTATTTT.

The rearrangement uses TRBV18 and TRBJ2-7; D perhaps matches TRBD1 (5 bases). Trimming left V 2 bases short and J 1 base short, with 9 bases between. Germline CDR1 KGHSH, CDR2 LQKENI. The CDR3 is made up of 14 amino acids. The CDR3 coding sequence is TGTGCCAGCTCACCAACGGACACTTCCTACGAGCAGTACTTC. It codes for CASSPTDTSYEQYF.